Reported below is one T cell receptor beta chain. A much larger clone is a single base away; this may be a read error. The iRepertoire nested amplicon-rescue multiplex PCR amplified TCR alpha and beta CDR3s from RNA. TCRdb re-derived calls from the multiplex PCR reads in MiXCR, one entry per CDR3 protein. The sample yields 40,000 or so distinct CDR3 sequences, approximately 20% seen once. The data were obtained in a study of glioma-infiltrating T cells. V lost 5 bases and J lost 9; bases outside the gene matches: 12. Germline CDR1 and CDR2: DFQATT and SNEGSKA (reference sequence). CDR3 length equals 13 residues.

The receptor's source is a human donor with low-grade glioma or glioblastoma, undergoing nonglioma brain surgery, or in good health (not recorded which). The V and J genes are TRBV20-1 and TRBJ2-5, with 7 nucleotides matching TRBD1. Sequencing input: glioma tissue, nonneoplastic brain tissue, or PBMCs (not recorded which). This CDR3 is CSAGRQGSEAQYF. CDR3 in DNA: TGCAGTGCTGGTAGACAGGGAAGCGAGGCCCAGTACTTC.